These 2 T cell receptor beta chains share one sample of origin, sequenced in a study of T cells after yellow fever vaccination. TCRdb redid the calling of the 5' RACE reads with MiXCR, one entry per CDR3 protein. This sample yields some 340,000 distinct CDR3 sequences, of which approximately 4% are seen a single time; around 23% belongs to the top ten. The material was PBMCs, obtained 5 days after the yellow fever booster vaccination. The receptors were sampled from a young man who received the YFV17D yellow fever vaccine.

The CDR3 DNA reads TGTGCCAGTCTGGCAGGGAATGTGGAGACCCAGTACTTC. Residues: CASLAGNVETQYF. This chain links TRBV12-3 or TRBV12-4 with TRBJ2-5, with D perhaps TRBD1 (5 bases). The V and J ends lost 9 bases and 5 bases respectively, with 16 bases between them. The CDR3 consists of 13 residues.

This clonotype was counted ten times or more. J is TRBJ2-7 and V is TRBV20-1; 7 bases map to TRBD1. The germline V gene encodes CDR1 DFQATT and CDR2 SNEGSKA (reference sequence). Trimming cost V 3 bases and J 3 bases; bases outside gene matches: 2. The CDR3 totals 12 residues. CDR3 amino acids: CSARGQLYEQYV. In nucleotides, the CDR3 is TGCAGTGCTAGGGGACAGCTCTACGAGCAGTACGTC.